This T cell receptor beta chain is drawn from a study of T cell responses to AZD1222 COVID-19 vaccine. Study-level points and caveats: Only a handful of individuals given AZD1222 were seropositive at baseline. Spike-specific TCRs gained breadth and depth after people received two AZD1222 doses. Samples come after the peak T cell response, not at day 14. It should be noted that donors were predominantly white British and more often female, and clonal diversity was possibly underestimated.

About this clone itself: Its specificity is unknown.

TCRdb's table, derived via immunoSEQ multiplex PCR, lists solely in-frame clones and lacks some. The profile shows over 95,000 clones, about 91% of them singletons. The CDR3 is 15 residues long. Germline V CDR1 and CDR2: SGHVS, FQNEAQ. The J segment lost 3 bases and the V segment lost 2 bases, leaving 2 bases of the junction unmatched. V is TRBV7-8 and J is TRBJ2-1; 9 bases are shared with TRBD2. The TCR sequence derives from an adult who received the AZD1222 COVID-19 vaccine. This material consisted of peripheral blood, taken 28 days after the second AZD1222 dose. The CDR3 region is CASSLIAGDYNEQFF. The CDR3 bases are TGTGCCAGCAGCTTAATAGCGGGGGACTACAATGAGCAGTTCTTC.